The 20 T cell receptor beta chains below come from one sample, sequenced in a study of PD-1 blockade in classical Hodgkin lymphoma. Brentuximab vedotin exposure varied, and every patient relapsed after autologous stem cell transplantation. Isolation of CD4+ T cells from thawed PBMCs was performed by magnetic negative selection. Profiling relied on immunoSEQ multiplex PCR, and the TCRdb table lists in-frame clones only, not all of them. This sample has approximately 8,300 clones, with over 60% found just once. The sequencing used CD4+ T cells from blood, collected at baseline. These receptors originate from a human donor with classical Hodgkin lymphoma.

This clone was seen just once. The genes are TRBV7-9 and TRBJ2-3; 8 bases line up with TRBD1. The CDR3 totals 14 residues. Germline CDR1 SEHNR, CDR2 FQNEAQ (reference sequence). After removal of 5 bases from V and 5 bases from J, the junction contained 6 bases not matched to a gene. The CDR3 DNA reads TGTGCCAGCAGCCAGGGGGCGGTACAAGATACGCAGTATTTT. Amino acid sequence: CASSQGAVQDTQYF. The full variable domain, in which reference TRBV7-9 and TRBJ2-3 provide the parts outside the CDR3, is DTGVSQNPRHKITKRGQNVTFRCDPISEHNRLYWYRQTLGQGPEFLTYFQNEAQLEKSRLLSDRFSAERPKGSFSTLEIQRTEQGDSAMYLCASSQGAVQDTQYFGPGTRLTVL.

The genes are TRBV10-3 and TRBJ1-6; 10 nucleotides match TRBD1. Germline CDR1 reads ENHRY; CDR2 reads SYGVKD. Losses at the gene ends were 4 bases for V and 7 bases for J; bases not matched to a gene: 4. The CDR3 consists of 15 residues. The CDR3 is CAISGPGQGNSPLHF. For the CDR3, the DNA is TGTGCCATCAGTGGCCCGGGACAGGGGAATTCACCCCTCCACTTT.

The sample holds a few counts of this clone. This chain links TRBV9 with TRBJ1-2, with a possible D match to TRBD1 (6 bases). The V and J ends lost 1 base and 5 bases respectively, with 15 bases between them. Germline-derived CDR1 and CDR2 are SGDLS and YYNGEE. The CDR3 consists of 15 residues. This chain's CDR3 is CASSVLGTPIYGYTF. CDR3 coding DNA: TGTGCCAGCAGCGTATTGGGGACACCTATTTATGGCTACACCTTC.

The chain is built from TRBV4-1 and TRBJ1-2, with D possibly matching TRBD1 (5 bases). Germline-derived CDR1 and CDR2 are MGHRA and YSYEKL. There are 17 residues in the CDR3. Trimming stripped 0 bases from V and 8 bases from J, with 22 bases between. This CDR3 is CASSQDQGGGAPQGYTF. CDR3 DNA sequence: TGCGCCAGCAGCCAAGATCAAGGCGGAGGGGCCCCCCAGGGCTACACCTTC.

The V gene is TRBV7-7, the J gene TRBJ2-1, with 10 bases identical to TRBD2. The trim removed 6 bases at V and 8 bases at J, leaving 10 bases unmatched. CDR3 length equals 15 residues. Per germline, CDR1 SSHAT and CDR2 FNYEAQ (reference sequence). For the CDR3, the DNA is TGTGCCAGCAGTCTGAGCGGGGGGGCCTCAGATGAGCAGTTCTTC. Translating gives CASSLSGGASDEQFF.

The chain employs TRBV5-1 and TRBJ2-5; D possibly matches TRBD1 or TRBD2 (7 bases each). The last part of the DNA fits TRBJ2-7 better; the J call may be wrong. CDR3 length: 15 amino acids. Germline values: CDR1 SGHRS, CDR2 YFSETQ. CDR3 protein: CASSEAGGAVYEQYF. The CDR3 region has the DNA TGCGCCAGCAGCGAAGCAGGGGGGGCTGTGTACGAGCAGTACTTC.

The gene calls are TRBV4-2 and TRBJ2-1; D tentatively reads TRBD1 or TRBD2 (6 bases each). CDR3 size: 15 residues. CDR1 is LGHNA, CDR2 YNFKEQ, per germline. Deletions cut 0 bases from V and 6 bases from J, with 12 bases between. The CDR3 DNA reads as TGTGCCAGCAGCCAAGACCGGGGGACAACCAATGAGCAGTTCTTC. It codes for CASSQDRGTTNEQFF.

V and J are TRBV4-1 and TRBJ2-7; D gene unclear. V was shortened by 0 bases and J by 6 bases, with 12 bases between the two germline ends. The CDR3 has 14 amino acids. Germline values: CDR1 MGHRA, CDR2 YSYEKL. Here the CDR3 DNA reads TGCGCCAGCAGCCAAGATGAGAGACTCGGCGAGCAGTACTTC. This sequence encodes CASSQDERLGEQYF.

J is TRBJ2-3 and V is TRBV5-4; possibly TRBD1 for D (5 bases). V was clipped by 5 bases and J by 4 bases, with 20 bases between them. This CDR3 has 16 amino acids. In germline, CDR1 is SGHNT, CDR2 YYREEE (reference sequence). The CDR3 nucleotides are TGTGCCAGCAGGTTGAAGGCAGGTACAGGCTCAGATACGCAGTATTTT. Translated: CASRLKAGTGSDTQYF.

This clone showed up just a few times. The chain has TRBV6-1 and TRBJ1-5; D is unresolved. Germline V gene lookup returns CDR1 MNHNS and CDR2 SASEGT. The V and J ends lost 8 bases and 0 bases respectively, with 11 bases between them. CDR3 size: 14 residues. For the CDR3, the DNA is TGTGCCAGCGAGACGGGAAATAGCAATCAGCCCCAGCATTTT. This sequence encodes CASETGNSNQPQHF.

The chain recombines TRBV4-2 with TRBJ2-7; either TRBD1 or TRBD2 may fit D (5 bases each). Looked up from germline, CDR1 is LGHNA and CDR2 is YNFKEQ. The CDR3 contains 14 residues. V was trimmed by 2 bases and J by 7 bases, leaving 15 bases between them. This chain's CDR3 is CASSQLGTPNEQYF. As DNA, the CDR3 is TGTGCCAGCAGCCAACTCGGGACCCCCAATGAGCAGTACTTC.

V and J are TRBV7-2 and TRBJ2-7, with 11 bases identical to TRBD1. This CDR3 contains 15 residues. The V and J ends lost 6 bases and 4 bases, in that order; junction bases with no gene match: 8. Germline CDR1 and CDR2: SGHTA and FQGNSA. CDR3 DNA: TGTGCCAGCAGTTACGGACAGGGGGCTTCGTACGAGCAGTACTTC. It yields the protein CASSYGQGASYEQYF.

The chain's CDR3 is CAISSGANVLTF. In DNA, the CDR3 is TGTGCCATCAGCAGTGGGGCCAACGTCCTGACTTTC. The rearrangement joins TRBV10-3 to TRBJ2-6; D remains ambiguous. Germline CDR1 ENHRY, CDR2 SYGVKD. Trimming cost V 6 bases and J 3 bases, with 3 bases left between them. This CDR3 is built from 12 residues.

The chain uses TRBV5-1 and TRBJ1-2; possible D gene TRBD1, 5 bases. V lost 4 bases, J lost 4 bases, and 14 bases lay in between. This CDR3 is built from 14 residues. Germline CDR1 SGHRS, CDR2 YFSETQ. CDR3 in DNA: TGCGCCAGCAGCCTAGACAGCATTAGCTATGGCTACACCTTC. Its translation: CASSLDSISYGYTF.

The chain is built from TRBV2 and TRBJ1-1; D is possibly TRBD1 (6 bases). V dropped 3 bases and J dropped 4 bases, with 15 bases sitting between them. From germline, CDR1 is SNHLY and CDR2 FYNNEI. The CDR3 consists of 15 residues. This chain's CDR3 is CASSELGRGVTEAFF. CDR3 nucleotide sequence: TGTGCCAGCAGTGAGTTGGGGAGGGGGGTCACTGAAGCTTTCTTT.

Only a few counts were recorded for this clone. This rearrangement joins TRBV6-5 to TRBJ1-2; a weak D match, TRBD1 (6 bases). V was trimmed by 4 bases and J by 2 bases, leaving 11 bases between them. CDR3 size: 14 residues. Germline CDR1 reads MNHEY; CDR2 reads SVGAGI. CDR3 protein: CASSLAGANYGYTF. The CDR3, as DNA: TGTGCCAGCAGTTTGGCAGGGGCCAACTATGGCTACACCTTC.

V and J are TRBV6-5 and TRBJ1-6; 7 nucleotides align to TRBD1. The CDR3 sequence is 14 residues long. After removal of 6 bases from V and 4 bases from J, the junction contained 3 bases not matched to a gene. Germline CDR1 and CDR2: MNHEY and SVGAGI. CDR3 in amino acids: CASSQQGYNSPLHF. In DNA, the CDR3 is TGTGCCAGCAGCCAACAGGGGTATAATTCACCCCTCCACTTT.

The chain links TRBV2 to TRBJ1-2; perhaps TRBD1 as D (6 bases). CDR1 is SNHLY and CDR2 is FYNNEI in the germline V gene. This CDR3 has 17 amino acids. Deletions cut 6 bases from V and 7 bases from J, with 27 bases between. Here the CDR3 DNA reads TGTGCCAGCAGCCCCCCGGGACACGATATCCTGAGCGGTGGCTACACCTTC. Translation gives CASSPPGHDILSGGYTF.

The CDR3 DNA reads TGTGCCAGCTCCCCCCAAGGCAGGGTGAACACTGAAGCTTTCTTT. Translated, it gives CASSPQGRVNTEAFF. The chain uses TRBV18 and TRBJ1-1; weak D call: TRBD1 (5 bases). CDR3 length: 15 residues. The germline V gene encodes CDR1 KGHSH and CDR2 LQKENI. Deletions cut 6 bases from V and 0 bases from J, with 14 bases between. Based on the CDR3 plus reference TRBV18 and TRBJ1-1, the full variable domain is NAGVMQNPRHLVRRRGQEARLRCSPMKGHSHVYWYRQLPEEGLKFMVYLQKENIIDESGMPKERFSAEFPKEGPSILRIQQVVRGDSAAYFCASSPQGRVNTEAFFGQGTRLTVV.

The V call is TRBV2, the J call TRBJ2-5; 8 positions agree with TRBD1. V dropped 4 bases and J dropped 5; count of bases not matched to a gene: 3. Germline CDR1 is SNHLY and CDR2 is FYNNEI. The CDR3 loop spans 13 amino acids. DNA of the CDR3: TGTGCCAGCAGTGTGGACAGGGCGGAGACCCAGTACTTC. Protein: CASSVDRAETQYF. Combining the CDR3 with reference TRBV2 and TRBJ2-5 gives the whole variable domain EPEVTQTPSHQVTQMGQEVILRCVPISNHLYFYWYRQILGQKVEFLVSFYNNEISEKSEIFDDQFSVERPDGSNFTLKIRSTKLEDSAMYFCASSVDRAETQYFGPGTRLLVL.